This TCR beta chain was obtained from a study of shared clonotypes between healthy human individuals. Only in-frame clones appear in the TCRdb table, and some are missing; sequencing was by immunoSEQ multiplex PCR. The top ten hold under 0.15% of the sample, which has some 2.1 million clones, approximately 95% seen once. As to this clone: Its antigen remains unknown.

Findings and limits, study-wide: Non-shared clonotypes had lower generation probabilities than those shared by all four donors.

The receptor was isolated from a man aged 18 to 29 in good health. The specimen was naive CD4+ T cells sorted from blood. Subset of the sample: CD45RA+ positively selected.

CDR3 loop: CAWSGVAWTSPQTDTQYF. CDR3 sequence (DNA): TGTGCCTGGAGTGGAGTCGCTTGGACCTCACCACAGACAGATACGCAGTATTTT. This chain links TRBV30 with TRBJ2-3; D ambiguous. The germline V gene has CDR1 GTSNPN and CDR2 SVGIG (reference sequence). This CDR3 has 18 amino acids. V was trimmed by 1 base and J by 3 bases, leaving 23 bases between them.